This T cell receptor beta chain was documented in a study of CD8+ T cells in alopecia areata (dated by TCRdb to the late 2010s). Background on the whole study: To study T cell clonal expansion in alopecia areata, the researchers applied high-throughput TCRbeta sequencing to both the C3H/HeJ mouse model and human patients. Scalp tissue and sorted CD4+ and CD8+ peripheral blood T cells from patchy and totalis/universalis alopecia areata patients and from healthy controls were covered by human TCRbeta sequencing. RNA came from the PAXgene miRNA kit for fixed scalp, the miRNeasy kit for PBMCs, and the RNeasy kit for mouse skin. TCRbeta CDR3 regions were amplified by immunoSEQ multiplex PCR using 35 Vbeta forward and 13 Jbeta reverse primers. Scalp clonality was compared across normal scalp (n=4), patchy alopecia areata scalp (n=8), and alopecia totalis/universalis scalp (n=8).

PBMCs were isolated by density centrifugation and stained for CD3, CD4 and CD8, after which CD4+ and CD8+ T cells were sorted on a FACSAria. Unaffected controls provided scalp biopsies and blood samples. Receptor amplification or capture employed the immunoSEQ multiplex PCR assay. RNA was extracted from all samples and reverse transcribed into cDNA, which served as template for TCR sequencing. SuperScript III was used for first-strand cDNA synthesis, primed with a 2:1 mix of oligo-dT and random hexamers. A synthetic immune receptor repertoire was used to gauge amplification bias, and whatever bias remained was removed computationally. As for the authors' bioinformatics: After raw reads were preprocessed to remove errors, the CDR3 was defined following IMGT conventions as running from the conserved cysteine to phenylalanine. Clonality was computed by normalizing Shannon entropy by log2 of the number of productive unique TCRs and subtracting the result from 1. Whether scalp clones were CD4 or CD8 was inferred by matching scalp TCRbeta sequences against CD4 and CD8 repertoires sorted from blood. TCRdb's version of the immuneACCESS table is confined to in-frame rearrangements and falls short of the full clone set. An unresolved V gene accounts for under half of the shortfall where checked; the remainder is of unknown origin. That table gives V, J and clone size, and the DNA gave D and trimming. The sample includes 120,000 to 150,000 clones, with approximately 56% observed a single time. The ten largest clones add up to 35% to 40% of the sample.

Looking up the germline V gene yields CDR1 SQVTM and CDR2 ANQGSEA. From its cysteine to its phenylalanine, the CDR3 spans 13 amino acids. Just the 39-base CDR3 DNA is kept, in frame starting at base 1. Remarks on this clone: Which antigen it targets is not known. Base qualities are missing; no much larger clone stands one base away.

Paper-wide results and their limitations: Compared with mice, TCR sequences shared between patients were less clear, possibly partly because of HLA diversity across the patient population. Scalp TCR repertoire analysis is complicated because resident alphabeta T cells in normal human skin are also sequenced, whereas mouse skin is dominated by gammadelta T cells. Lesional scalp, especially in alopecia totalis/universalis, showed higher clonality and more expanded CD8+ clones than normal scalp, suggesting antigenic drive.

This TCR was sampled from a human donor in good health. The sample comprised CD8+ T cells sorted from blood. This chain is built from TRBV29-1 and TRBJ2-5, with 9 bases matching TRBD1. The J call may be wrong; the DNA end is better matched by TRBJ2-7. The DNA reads TGCAGCGTTGAAGGGACAGGGGCCCTCGAGCAGTACTTC. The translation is CSVEGTGALEQYF.